Listed here are 3 T cell receptor beta chains from one sample, sequenced in a study of blood T cell repertoires in COVID-19. Method: immunoSEQ multiplex PCR; TCRdb's copy keeps in-frame clones and lacks some. The table lists tens of thousands of clones, around 86% of them singletons. What was sequenced was peripheral blood. These TCRs come from a man between 45 and 60 years old with active or convalescent COVID-19.

The chain joins TRBV6-5 to TRBJ1-2; 7 bases align to TRBD1. This CDR3 is built from 14 residues. Germline CDR1 and CDR2: MNHEY and SVGAGI. J gave up 5 bases and V 2 bases, and 5 bases lay outside the gene matches. In DNA form, the CDR3 reads TGTGCCAGCAGTTACCGGGGACAGAGTTATGGCTACACCTTC. Its translation: CASSYRGQSYGYTF.

The gene calls are TRBV12-3 or TRBV12-4 and TRBJ2-7; TRBD1 aligns across 8 bases. V was clipped by 5 bases and J by 9 bases; unmatched bases: 9. This CDR3 spans 13 amino acids. The CDR3 is CASSAQTGVGQYF. In nucleotides, the CDR3 is TGTGCCAGCAGTGCCCAGACAGGGGTAGGGCAGTACTTC.

This chain joins TRBV14 and TRBJ1-2, with 8 bases that match TRBD1. The CDR3 is 14 amino acids. V dropped 4 bases and J dropped 8; count of bases not matched to a gene: 9. Germline loops: CDR1 SGHDN, CDR2 FVKESK. The CDR3 loop reads CASSLQTGAGGYTF. The CDR3 coding sequence is TGTGCCAGCAGCCTCCAGACAGGGGCAGGAGGCTACACCTTC.